The next 26 T cell receptor beta chains were all read from a single sample in a study of tumor and adjacent non-tumor tissue in lung cancer (dated by TCRdb to about 2018). RNA was isolated from bulk unsorted tissue, and RNA quality was assessed with a NanoDrop ND-1000 and an Agilent 2100. The normal lung samples consisted of distant non-tumor tissue collected more than 3 cm from the tumor edge. The library was made by multiplex PCR. This sample was sequenced with an Illumina HiSeq 2500. Following protocols modified from ARM-PCR, the researchers constructed TCRbeta libraries through three rounds of nested PCR with primers (Table S4). The raw public data were reprocessed by TCRdb itself: fastp quality trimming at Q25, MiXCR clonotype calling, in-frame beta chains only. Each CDR3 protein gets just one entry, which takes the most common genes and DNA from the rows behind it. The sample data list roughly 75,000 distinct CDR3 sequences, and 80% to 90% of these were observed just once. The top ten hold approximately 51% of the sample.

The source material was distant non-tumor lung tissue. The receptors derive from a man aged 55 to 70 with non-small cell lung cancer.

On this clonotype: Given a much more abundant clone one base away, this may be a read error. The genes are TRBV5-4 and TRBJ1-2, with D tentatively TRBD1 (6 bases). Germline CDR1 is SGHNT and CDR2 is YYREEE (reference sequence). CDR3 length equals 17 residues. Here the CDR3 DNA reads TGTGCCAGCAGCTACGTCGGGGGGCGCAGTTCGGTTCATGGCTACAGCTTC. This encodes CASSYVGGRSSVHGYSF.

Ten or more counts support this clonotype. The chain joins TRBV29-1 to TRBJ2-7; TRBD2 aligns across 9 bases. The CDR3 is 15 amino acids. In germline, CDR1 is SQVTM, CDR2 ANQGSEA. Unmatched junction bases numbered 13, after V lost 7 bases and J lost 3 bases. In nucleotides, the CDR3 is TGCAGCGCCTGGGGGTTAGCGGGAGCTCTCTACGAGCAGTACTTC. Its protein is CSAWGLAGALYEQYF.

As regards this clonotype: A junction end diverges from the germline sequence, so it may reflect a read error. The rearrangement links TRBV11-2 to TRBJ1-6, with unresolved D. This CDR3 spans 15 amino acids. Per germline, CDR1 SGHAT and CDR2 FQNNGV. The CDR3 coding sequence is TGTGCCAGCAGCTTAGGAAGGAACAATAATTCACCCATCCACTTT. Its protein product is CASSLGRNNNSPIHF.

Details on this clonotype: No conserved phenylalanine or tryptophan is present at the end of the CDR3, so a read error is the likely explanation. The chain employs TRBV11-2 and TRBJ2-7, with 7 bases aligning to TRBD1. CDR1 is SGHAT, CDR2 FQNNGV, per germline. The V gene end was trimmed by 0 bases and the J gene end by 2 bases; junction bases not matched to a gene: 4. This CDR3 region has 15 residues. The CDR3: CASSLETGVTYEQYL. DNA of the CDR3: TGTGCCAGCAGCTTAGAAACAGGGGTAACCTACGAGCAGTACCTC.

Turning to this clonotype: The junction departs from the called germline gene at one end, perhaps through a read error. The chain has TRBV11-2 and TRBJ1-1, with D possibly TRBD1 on 5 matching bases. This CDR3 has 14 residues. Germline assignment: CDR1 SGHAT and CDR2 FQNNGV. CDR3 sequence: CDSSLVRRGTDAFF. CDR3 sequence (DNA): TGTGACAGCAGTTTAGTCAGGAGGGGCACTGATGCTTTCTTT.

As regards this clonotype: The CDR3 carries no conserved terminal phenylalanine or tryptophan, so it likely arises from a read error. The V and J genes are TRBV6-5 and TRBJ2-1, with D hard to call. CDR3 length: 15 amino acids. The germline V and J ends were trimmed by 2 bases and 0 bases, with 8 bases remaining between them. The V gene's germline CDR1 is MNHEY and CDR2 SVGAGI. CDR3 bases: TGTGCCAGCAGTTACGACCGGAGCTCCTACAATGAGCAGTTCCTG. The encoded protein is CASSYDRSSYNEQFL.

The CDR3 nucleotides read TGTGCCAGCAGCTTGGCCCTTACGGAGCAGTTCTTC. As protein: CASSLALTEQFF. The chain employs TRBV5-5 and TRBJ2-1; D unclear. Between the trimmed V and J ends, which lost 0 bases and 10 bases, there was a span of 8 bases. The germline gives CDR1 SGHKS, CDR2 YYEKEE (reference sequence). This CDR3 is built from 12 residues.

The rearrangement joins TRBV11-2 to TRBJ2-3, with TRBD1 matching 7 bases. Germline loops: CDR1 SGHAT, CDR2 FQNNGV. J was trimmed by 11 bases and V by 3 bases; bases with no gene match: 14. CDR3 length: 15 amino acids. Here the CDR3 reads CASSFPSRGTYMQYF. Written as DNA, the CDR3 is TGTGCCAGCAGCTTTCCCAGCAGGGGGACATATATGCAGTATTTT.

This clonotype was seen repeatedly, ten times or more. J is TRBJ1-6 and V is TRBV7-9, with no clear D. Germline V CDR1 and CDR2: SEHNR, FQNEAQ (reference sequence). Trimming left V 2 bases short and J 8 bases short, with 10 bases between. The CDR3 sequence is 14 residues long. CDR3: CASSLNHGDSPLHF. In DNA form, the CDR3 reads TGTGCCAGCAGCTTAAATCATGGGGATTCACCCCTCCACTTT. Drawing the rest from reference TRBV7-9 and TRBJ1-6, the complete variable domain is DTGVSQNPRHKITKRGQNVTFRCDPISEHNRLYWYRQTLGQGPEFLTYFQNEAQLEKSRLLSDRFSAERPKGSFSTLEIQRTEQGDSAMYLCASSLNHGDSPLHFGNGTRLTVT.

On this clonotype: An end of the junction does not agree with germline; a read error may underlie this. The CDR3 loop reads CSSSSDRYSYEHHF. As DNA, the CDR3 is TGTAGCTCTTCCTCGGACAGATACTCCTACGAGCATCACTTC. The chain is built from TRBV20-1 and TRBJ2-7, with D perhaps TRBD1 (6 bases). Looked up from germline, CDR1 is DFQATT and CDR2 is SNEGSKA (reference sequence). The CDR3 runs to 14 residues.

The rearrangement uses TRBV12-3 or TRBV12-4 and TRBJ2-3; tentative D call: TRBD1 (5 bases). The DNA end favors TRBJ1-5, so the J call may be wrong. This CDR3 is 16 amino acids long. The CDR3 DNA sequence: TGTGCCAGCAGACGCCTTTGGGGCCTGGAGTCAGAAACGCAGCATTTT. This gives the protein CASRRLWGLESETQHF.

This clonotype was detected once. A junction end diverges from the germline sequence, so it may reflect a read error. The chain employs TRBV11-2 and TRBJ2-1; weak D call: TRBD1 (5 bases). The CDR3 consists of 14 residues. The germline CDR1 and CDR2 sequences are SGHAT and FQNNGV. The CDR3, as DNA: TGTACCAGCACCTTAGTTGAACAGGACAATGAGCAGTTCTTC. Translation gives CTSTLVEQDNEQFF.

This clonotype was found once. One end of the junction varies from germline; a read error may be responsible. The chain joins TRBV11-1 to TRBJ2-1; TRBD2 matches at 11 bases. The CDR3 runs 17 residues. CDR1 and CDR2 (germline): SGHAT, FQDESV (reference sequence). CDR3 in amino acids: CTSCESYSGGAYNEQFF. CDR3 DNA sequence: TGTACCAGCTGCGAATCTTATAGCGGGGGGGCCTACAATGAGCAGTTCTTC.

There are a few counts of this clonotype. V usage is TRBV6-4 and J usage is TRBJ2-3; D is unresolved. The CDR3 runs 15 residues. Trimming took 0 bases from V and 8 from J, leaving 15 bases between them. CDR1 and CDR2 from the germline V gene are MRHNA and SNTAGT. CDR3 residues: CASSDSKLSVGTQYF. DNA for the CDR3: TGTGCCAGCAGTGACTCAAAATTATCCGTTGGTACGCAGTATTTT.

In the case of this clonotype: Germline is not matched at one junction end, which may reflect a read error. For the CDR3, the DNA is TGTGTCAGCAGCCCCCCTGCGGAGGCGGAGGGGGATGGCTACACCTTC. Its protein product is CVSSPPAEAEGDGYTF. This chain uses TRBV4-2 with TRBJ1-2; a possible D gene is TRBD1 (6 bases). The CDR3 runs to 16 residues. Germline V CDR1 and CDR2: LGHNA, YNFKEQ.

Remarks on this clonotype: The CDR3 end shows no conserved phenylalanine or tryptophan, and so a read error is likely. The DNA is omitted, as the CDR3 cannot be located on it reliably, and the CDR3 follows TCRdb's listing. The gene calls are TRBV6-2 or TRBV6-3 and TRBJ2-2; the table calls TRBD1, which could not be checked here. The CDR3 contains 16 residues when both ends are counted. Per germline, CDR1 MNHEY and CDR2 SVGEGT. The CDR3: CASSPPRERRTGELFV.

A note on this clonotype: No conserved phenylalanine or tryptophan is present at the end of the CDR3, so a read error is the likely explanation. This rearrangement joins TRBV20-1 to TRBJ1-1; D possibly corresponds to TRBD1 (6 bases). With 8 bases removed from V and 5 bases from J, the gap between germline ends came to 18 bases. CDR1 is DFQATT and CDR2 is SNEGSKA in the germline V gene (reference sequence). The CDR3 covers 13 residues. CDR3 in DNA: TGCAGTCCCCTAGGGGGACCAAATACTGAAGCTTTCTTA. Protein sequence: CSPLGGPNTEAFL.

In the case of this clonotype: One junction end disagrees with the germline gene, perhaps due to a read error. This rearrangement joins TRBV5-1 to TRBJ2-2; the match to TRBD2 covers 9 bases. CDR1 and CDR2 from the germline V gene are SGHRS and YFSETQ. This CDR3 spans 15 amino acids. The CDR3 region is CASSVGLASTGELSF. The CDR3 DNA reads as TGCGCCAGCAGTGTGGGACTAGCCAGTACCGGGGAGCTGTCTTTT.

On this clonotype itself: A read error may produce the germline difference seen at one junction end. V usage is TRBV4-1 and J usage is TRBJ1-1; D possibly corresponds to TRBD1 (5 bases). The CDR3 has 13 residues. CDR1 and CDR2 from the germline V gene are MGHRA and YSYEKL. The CDR3 here is CVSRKEGKTEACF. DNA of the CDR3: TGCGTCAGCAGGAAAGAGGGGAAGACTGAAGCTTGCTTT.

As regards this clonotype: The junction differs from germline at one of its ends, possibly a read error. This chain's CDR3 is CASSDTGTEEAQYF. The CDR3 DNA is TGTGCCAGCAGTGATACCGGGACCGAGGAGGCCCAATACTTC. J is TRBJ2-5 and V is TRBV6-5; D tentatively fits TRBD1 or TRBD2 (5 bases each). Germline-derived CDR1 and CDR2 are MNHEY and SVGAGI. This CDR3 is 14 amino acids long.

The rearrangement links TRBV5-4 to TRBJ2-3; D ambiguous. The end of the DNA aligns better with TRBJ1-5, so the J call may be wrong. This CDR3 has 14 residues. Per the germline V gene, CDR1 is SGHNT and CDR2 is YYREEE (reference sequence). The CDR3 is CASSLMGEGDTQHF. CDR3 DNA sequence: TGTGCCAGCAGCTTGATGGGAGAGGGAGATACGCAGCATTTT.

Sample share makes this clonotype medium-sized. The chain uses TRBV6-1 and TRBJ2-2; 10 bases are shared with TRBD2. The CDR3 has 16 residues. The V gene's germline CDR1 is MNHNS and CDR2 SASEGT. V lost 6 bases, J lost 2 bases, and 6 bases stayed unmatched. CDR3 nucleotides: TGTGCCAGCAGCGCCGGGACTAGCGCTAACACCGGGGAGCTGTTTTTT. Translated: CASSAGTSANTGELFF.

In regard to this clonotype: Germline is not matched at one junction end, which may reflect a read error. V and J are TRBV20-1 and TRBJ1-2, with D unclear. This CDR3 contains 13 residues. CDR1 is DFQATT and CDR2 is SNEGSKA in the germline V gene (reference sequence). In DNA, the CDR3 is TGCAGTGCTTCCCCAGGAACTACTGATGGCTATACCTTC. It encodes CSASPGTTDGYTF.

This clonotype appeared a single time. Since a much larger clone is just one base distant, this may be a read error. The CDR3 reads CASLTGNGANVLTF. DNA of the CDR3: TGTGCCAGCTTGACAGGGAATGGGGCCAACGTCCTGACTTTC. The J gene is TRBJ2-6, the V gene TRBV6-2 or TRBV6-3, with 7 bases that match TRBD1. Germline V gives CDR1 MNHEY, CDR2 SVGEGT. The CDR3 sequence is 14 residues long. The trim removed 8 bases at V and 3 bases at J, leaving 4 bases unmatched.

Concerning this clonotype: Here the CDR3 omits its conserved ending phenylalanine or tryptophan, so a read error is the likely source. The chain links TRBV29-1 to TRBJ1-4; D might be TRBD1 (5 bases). CDR3 length: 13 residues. Trimming removed 6 bases from V and 5 bases from J, with 13 bases in between. Germline V gives CDR1 SQVTM, CDR2 ANQGSEA. CDR3 in amino acids: CSVVDRNNEKLFV. CDR3 nucleotide sequence: TGCAGCGTCGTCGACAGAAACAATGAAAAACTGTTTGTT.

About this clonotype: Relative to the germline gene, one junction end is altered; a read error may explain this. This chain links TRBV4-1 with TRBJ2-7; D not resolved. Germline CDR1 MGHRA, CDR2 YSYEKL. This CDR3 is 16 amino acids long. The CDR3 sequence: CASSQDFPGGSYEHYF. Written as DNA, the CDR3 is TGCGCCAGCAGCCAAGATTTCCCCGGTGGATCCTACGAGCACTACTTC.